The 3 T cell receptor beta chains reported below all come from one sample, sequenced in a study of OX40 agonist ivuxolimab in advanced cancers. TCRdb's copy holds only in-frame clones and misses some; the assay was immunoSEQ multiplex PCR. The sample shows some 50,000 clones, around 90% of them seen only once. Sequencing was performed on CD4+ or CD8+ T cells sorted from blood, taken in a trial of the OX40 agonist ivuxolimab. All receptors derive from an adult with an advanced solid tumor such as melanoma, head and neck, liver or kidney cancer.

This chain links TRBV4-1 with TRBJ1-1; D is uncertain. Germline-derived CDR1 and CDR2 are MGHRA and YSYEKL. The CDR3 has 16 residues. V was cut by 1 base and J by 2 bases, with 14 bases left in between. The CDR3 is CASSQALEGINTEAFF. The CDR3 nucleotides read TGCGCCAGCAGCCAAGCCTTGGAGGGAATCAACACTGAAGCTTTCTTT.

This clone occurred a few times. The chain links TRBV27 to TRBJ2-2, with unresolved D. Germline V gene lookup returns CDR1 MNHEY and CDR2 SMNVEV (reference sequence). The CDR3 runs to 13 residues. V gave up 8 bases and J gave up 7 bases, with 14 bases separating them. The CDR3 loop is CASSDSVGGELFF. CDR3 DNA: TGTGCCAGCTCCGACTCAGTGGGCGGGGAGCTGTTTTTT.

This chain connects TRBV7-9 to TRBJ2-1, with a possible D match to TRBD1 (6 bases). V lost 2 bases and J lost 7, with 12 bases in between. Germline V CDR1 and CDR2: SEHNR, FQNEAQ (reference sequence). This CDR3 has 14 amino acids. CDR3 protein: CASSLSNTGNEQFF. In nucleotides, the CDR3 is TGTGCCAGCAGCTTATCCAACACAGGGAATGAGCAGTTCTTC.